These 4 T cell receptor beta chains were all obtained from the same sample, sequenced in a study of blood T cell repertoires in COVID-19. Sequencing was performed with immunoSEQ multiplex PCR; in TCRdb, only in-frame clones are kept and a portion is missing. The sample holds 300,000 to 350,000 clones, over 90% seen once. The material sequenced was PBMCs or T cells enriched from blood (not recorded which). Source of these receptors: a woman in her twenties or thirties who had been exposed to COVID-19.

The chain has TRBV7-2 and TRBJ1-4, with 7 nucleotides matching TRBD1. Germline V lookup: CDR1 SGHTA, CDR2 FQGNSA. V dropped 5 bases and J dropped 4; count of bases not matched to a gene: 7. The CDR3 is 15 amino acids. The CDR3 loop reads CASSPTGPLNEKLFF. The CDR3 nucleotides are TGTGCCAGCAGCCCGACAGGGCCGCTTAATGAAAAACTGTTTTTT.

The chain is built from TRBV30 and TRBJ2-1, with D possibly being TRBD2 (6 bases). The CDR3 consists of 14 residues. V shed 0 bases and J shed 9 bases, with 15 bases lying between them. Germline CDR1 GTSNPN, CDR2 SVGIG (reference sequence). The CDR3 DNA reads TGTGCCTGGAGTGTACTAGCCCCTCAAGGTGAGCAGTTCTTC. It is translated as CAWSVLAPQGEQFF.

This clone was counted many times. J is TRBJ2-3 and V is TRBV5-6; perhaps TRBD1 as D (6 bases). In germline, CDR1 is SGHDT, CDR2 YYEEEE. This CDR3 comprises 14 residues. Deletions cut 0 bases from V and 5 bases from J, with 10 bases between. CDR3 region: CASSLGGPGDTQYF. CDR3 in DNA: TGTGCCAGCAGCTTGGGGGGGCCAGGAGATACGCAGTATTTT. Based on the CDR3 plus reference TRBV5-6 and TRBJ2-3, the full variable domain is DAGVTQSPTHLIKTRGQQVTLRCSPKSGHDTVSWYQQALGQGPQFIFQYYEEEERQRGNFPDRFSGHQFPNYSSELNVNALLLGDSALYLCASSLGGPGDTQYFGPGTRLTVL.

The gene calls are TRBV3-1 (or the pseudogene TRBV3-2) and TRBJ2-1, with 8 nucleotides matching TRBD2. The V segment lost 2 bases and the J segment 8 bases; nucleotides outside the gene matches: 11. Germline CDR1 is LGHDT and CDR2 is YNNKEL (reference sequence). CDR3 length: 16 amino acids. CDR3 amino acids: CASSQLIGGAVHEQFF. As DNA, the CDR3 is TGTGCCAGCAGCCAACTTATCGGGGGGGCCGTCCATGAGCAGTTCTTC.